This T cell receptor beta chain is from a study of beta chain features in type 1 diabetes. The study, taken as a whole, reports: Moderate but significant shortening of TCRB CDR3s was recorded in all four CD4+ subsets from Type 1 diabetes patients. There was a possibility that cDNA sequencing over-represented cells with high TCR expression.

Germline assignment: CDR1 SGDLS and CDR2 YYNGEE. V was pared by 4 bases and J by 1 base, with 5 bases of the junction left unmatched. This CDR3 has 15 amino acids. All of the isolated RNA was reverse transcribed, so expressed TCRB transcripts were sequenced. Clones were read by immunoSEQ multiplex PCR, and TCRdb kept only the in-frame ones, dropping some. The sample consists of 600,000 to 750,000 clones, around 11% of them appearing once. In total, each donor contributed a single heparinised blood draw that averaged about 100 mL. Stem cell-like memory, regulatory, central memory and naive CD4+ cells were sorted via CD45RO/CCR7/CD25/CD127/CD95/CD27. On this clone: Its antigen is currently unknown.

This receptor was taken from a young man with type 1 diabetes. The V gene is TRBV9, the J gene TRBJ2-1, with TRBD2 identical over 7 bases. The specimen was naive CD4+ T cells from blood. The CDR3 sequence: CASSPQAGSYNEQFF. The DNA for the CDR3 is TGTGCCAGCAGCCCCCAAGCGGGGTCCTACAATGAGCAGTTCTTC.